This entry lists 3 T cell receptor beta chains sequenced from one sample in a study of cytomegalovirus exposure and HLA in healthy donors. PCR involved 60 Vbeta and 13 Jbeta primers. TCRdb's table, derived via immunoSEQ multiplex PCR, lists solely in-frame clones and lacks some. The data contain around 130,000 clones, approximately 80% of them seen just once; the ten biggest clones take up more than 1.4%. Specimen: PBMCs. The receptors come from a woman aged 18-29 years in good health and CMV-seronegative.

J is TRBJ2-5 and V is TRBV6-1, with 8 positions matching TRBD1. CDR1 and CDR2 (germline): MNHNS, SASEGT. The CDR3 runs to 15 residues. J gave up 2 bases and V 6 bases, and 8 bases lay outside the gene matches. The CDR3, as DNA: TGTGCCAGCAGCCACTACAGGGGGACACAAGAGACCCAGTACTTC. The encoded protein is CASSHYRGTQETQYF.

The CDR3 sequence is CASSQSRTRPYDEQFF. CDR3 coding DNA: TGTGCCAGCAGCCAATCCCGGACTAGACCCTATGATGAGCAGTTCTTC. The chain is built from TRBV4-2 and TRBJ2-1, with 7 bases that match TRBD2. The CDR3 runs 16 residues. The V and J ends lost 2 bases and 8 bases, in that order; junction bases with no gene match: 12. Germline V lookup: CDR1 LGHNA, CDR2 YNFKEQ.

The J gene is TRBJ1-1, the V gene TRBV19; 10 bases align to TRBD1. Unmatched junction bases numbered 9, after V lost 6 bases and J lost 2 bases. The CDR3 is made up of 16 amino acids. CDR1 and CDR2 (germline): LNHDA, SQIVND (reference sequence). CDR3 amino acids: CASRISRDRGNTEAFF. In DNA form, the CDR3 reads TGTGCCAGTAGGATATCCCGGGACAGGGGTAACACTGAAGCTTTCTTT.